This T cell receptor beta chain was sequenced for a study of patients and donors after allogeneic stem cell transplantation. A single record per CDR3 protein comes from TCRdb applying MiXCR to the RT-PCR reads. The repertoire holds approximately 140,000 distinct CDR3 sequences, about a third seen once, with 50% in the top ten. CDR1 and CDR2 (germline): DFQATT, SNEGSKA (reference sequence). The ends were cut back, 2 bases at V and 8 bases at J, with 7 bases in the middle. CDR3 length: 11 amino acids. The TCR originated in a human donor who was either an allogeneic HSCT recipient or a stem cell or donor lymphocyte infusion donor (not recorded which). It is not recorded whose cells these are; they may come from a transplant donor. This sequence joins TRBV20-1 and TRBJ2-1, with a tentative D call TRBD2 (5 bases). Sequencing was done on a sample of blood, either unsorted or a sorted T cell fraction (not recorded which). CDR3 bases: TGCAGTGCTAGACCCGGGGATGAGCAGTTCTTC. Residues: CSARPGDEQFF.